What follows are 12 T cell receptor beta chains derived from one specimen sequenced in a study of cytotoxic CD8 clonotypes in ibrutinib-treated CLL. TCRdb's copy holds only in-frame clones and misses some; the assay was immunoSEQ multiplex PCR. In the table there are roughly 58,000 clones, roughly 50% of which are singletons. The sequencing used PBMCs, collected at disease progression, from a patient treated with ibrutinib. These TCRs come from a human donor with chronic lymphocytic leukemia.

This clone came up a few times. The gene calls are TRBV25-1 and TRBJ2-4; the match to TRBD1 covers 8 bases. V was clipped by 0 bases and J by 3 bases; unmatched bases: 4. Germline CDR1 and CDR2: MGHDK and SYGVNS. This CDR3 contains 16 residues. CDR3 in DNA: TGTGCCAGCAGTGAATACGGACAGGGCGGCAAAAACATTCAGTACTTC. Its translation is CASSEYGQGGKNIQYF.

This clone was observed a handful of times. The V and J genes are TRBV7-3 and TRBJ2-1, with TRBD1 matching over 8 bases. The CDR3 sequence is 13 residues long. The V segment lost 5 bases and the J segment 6 bases; nucleotides outside the gene matches: 3. Per germline, CDR1 SGHTA and CDR2 FQGTGA. CDR3 protein: CASSQGQGNEQFF. CDR3 nucleotides: TGTGCCAGCAGCCAAGGACAGGGCAATGAGCAGTTCTTC.

This clone came up a few times. The chain recombines TRBV19 with TRBJ1-6; 9 positions agree with TRBD1. CDR3 length: 17 amino acids. Germline trimming cut 8 bases from V and 6 bases from J; bases unmatched to any gene: 14. CDR1 LNHDA and CDR2 SQIVND come from the germline V gene (reference sequence). CDR3 loop: CASGPFYRTGANSPLHF. CDR3 bases: TGTGCCAGTGGGCCGTTCTACCGGACAGGGGCTAATTCACCCCTCCACTTT. Looking up the rest from reference TRBV19 and TRBJ1-6 gives the full variable domain: DGGITQSPKYLFRKEGQNVTLSCEQNLNHDAMYWYRQDPGQGLRLIYYSQIVNDFQKGDIAEGYSVSREKKESFPLTVTSAQKNPTAFYLCASGPFYRTGANSPLHFGNGTRLTVT.

The CDR3, as DNA: TGTGCCAGTTGGACAAGAAACTATGGCTACACCTTC. Protein product: CASWTRNYGYTF. V gene TRBV19 combines with J gene TRBJ1-2; D perhaps matches TRBD1 (5 bases). The CDR3 extends over 12 amino acids. Trimming removed 8 bases from V and 2 bases from J, with 9 bases in between. Per the germline V gene, CDR1 is LNHDA and CDR2 is SQIVND (reference sequence).

The CDR3 DNA follows: TGTGCCAGCAGCTTGTATGGAGAGACCCAGTACTTC. Protein sequence: CASSLYGETQYF. The chain uses TRBV7-2 and TRBJ2-5; D is undetermined. The V gene's germline CDR1 is SGHTA and CDR2 FQGNSA. The CDR3 extends over 12 amino acids. V dropped 3 bases and J dropped 4 bases, with 6 bases sitting between them.

The chain employs TRBV2 and TRBJ2-6; TRBD1 might be the D (6 bases). Between the trimmed V and J ends, which lost 6 bases and 2 bases, there was a span of 11 bases. There are 15 residues in the CDR3. In germline, CDR1 is SNHLY, CDR2 FYNNEI. The CDR3 is CASREQGTGANVLTF. As DNA, the CDR3 is TGTGCCAGCAGAGAACAGGGTACTGGGGCCAACGTCCTGACTTTC.

On this clone: Sequence at one end of the junction differs from germline and may be a read error. The chain employs TRBV6-1 and TRBJ1-2; 9 nucleotides align to TRBD1. The CDR3 extends over 15 amino acids. The germline V gene encodes CDR1 MNHNS and CDR2 SASEGT. For the CDR3, the DNA is TGTGCCAGCATTGAACTATACAGGGGGCCCTATGGCTACACCTTC. Translated, it gives CASIELYRGPYGYTF.

V and J are TRBV9 and TRBJ2-7; D perhaps matches TRBD1 (6 bases). This CDR3 is built from 15 residues. V lost 3 bases to trimming and J lost 3 bases, with 16 bases between them. Germline V CDR1 and CDR2: SGDLS, YYNGEE. CDR3 residues: CASSATGQPYYEQYF. As DNA, the CDR3 is TGTGCCAGCAGCGCGACCGGACAGCCGTACTACGAGCAGTACTTC.

V is TRBV19 and J is TRBJ1-5; 10 nucleotides align to TRBD1. V lost 4 bases, J lost 4 bases, and 4 bases stayed unmatched. The CDR3 totals 15 residues. Looked up from germline, CDR1 is LNHDA and CDR2 is SQIVND (reference sequence). The CDR3 is CASSKGTGANQPQHF. The CDR3 DNA follows: TGTGCCAGTAGTAAAGGGACAGGGGCGAATCAGCCCCAGCATTTT. The whole variable domain, filled in from reference TRBV19 and TRBJ1-5, reads DGGITQSPKYLFRKEGQNVTLSCEQNLNHDAMYWYRQDPGQGLRLIYYSQIVNDFQKGDIAEGYSVSREKKESFPLTVTSAQKNPTAFYLCASSKGTGANQPQHFGDGTRLSIL.

The J gene is TRBJ1-2, the V gene TRBV5-1, with unresolved D. Germline V lookup: CDR1 SGHRS, CDR2 YFSETQ. Trimming removed 0 bases at V and 3 bases at J, with 12 bases between. The CDR3 runs 15 residues. This CDR3 is CASSLAASSYYGYTF. CDR3 DNA: TGCGCCAGCAGCTTGGCGGCCAGCTCTTACTATGGCTACACCTTC. Using reference TRBV5-1 and TRBJ1-2 for the parts outside the CDR3, the full variable domain is KAGVTQTPRYLIKTRGQQVTLSCSPISGHRSVSWYQQTPGQGLQFLFEYFSETQRNKGNFPGRFSGRQFSNSRSEMNVSTLELGDSALYLCASSLAASSYYGYTFGSGTRLTVV.

This clone was recorded a few times. The chain uses TRBV27 and TRBJ1-1; 7 bases are a match to TRBD1. Trimming removed 2 bases from V and 11 bases from J; junction bases left unmatched: 14. CDR3 length: 15 amino acids. CDR1 is MNHEY and CDR2 is SMNVEV in the germline V gene (reference sequence). In nucleotides, the CDR3 is TGTGCCAGCAGTTTAGCTATTTGGGACAGCACCAGGGCTTTCTTT. Protein product: CASSLAIWDSTRAFF.

The V call is TRBV15, the J call TRBJ1-1; D remains unclear. The CDR3 contains 15 residues. The germline gives CDR1 LNHNV, CDR2 YYDKDF (reference sequence). Deletions cut 0 bases from V and 1 base from J, with 9 bases between. The CDR3 DNA reads as TGTGCCACCAGCAGAGATCCGGGCAGGAACACTGAAGCTTTCTTT. Translated, it gives CATSRDPGRNTEAFF.